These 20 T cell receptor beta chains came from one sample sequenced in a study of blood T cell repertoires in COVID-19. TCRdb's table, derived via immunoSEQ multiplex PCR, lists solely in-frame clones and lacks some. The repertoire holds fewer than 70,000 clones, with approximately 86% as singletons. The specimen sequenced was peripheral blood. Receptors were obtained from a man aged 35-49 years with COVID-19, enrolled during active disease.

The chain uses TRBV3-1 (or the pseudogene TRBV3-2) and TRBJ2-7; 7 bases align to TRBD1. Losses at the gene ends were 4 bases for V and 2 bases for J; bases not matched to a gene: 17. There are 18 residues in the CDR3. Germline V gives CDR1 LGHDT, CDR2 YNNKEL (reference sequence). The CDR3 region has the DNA TGTGCCAGCAGCCGAGCTTCAGGGGGTACAGGCAGTACCTACGAGCAGTACTTC. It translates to CASSRASGGTGSTYEQYF.

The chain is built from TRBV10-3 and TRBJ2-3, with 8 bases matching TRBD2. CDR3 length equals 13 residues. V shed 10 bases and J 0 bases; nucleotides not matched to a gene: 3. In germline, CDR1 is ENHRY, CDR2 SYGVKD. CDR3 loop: CANSGASTDTQYF. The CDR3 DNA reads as TGTGCCAATAGCGGGGCTAGCACAGATACGCAGTATTTT.

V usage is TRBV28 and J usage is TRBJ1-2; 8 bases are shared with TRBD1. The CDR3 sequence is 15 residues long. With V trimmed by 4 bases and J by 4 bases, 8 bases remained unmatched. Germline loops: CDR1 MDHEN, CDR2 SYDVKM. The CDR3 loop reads CASSSPGGGIYGYTF. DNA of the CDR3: TGTGCCAGCAGTTCCCCAGGGGGCGGTATCTATGGCTACACCTTC.

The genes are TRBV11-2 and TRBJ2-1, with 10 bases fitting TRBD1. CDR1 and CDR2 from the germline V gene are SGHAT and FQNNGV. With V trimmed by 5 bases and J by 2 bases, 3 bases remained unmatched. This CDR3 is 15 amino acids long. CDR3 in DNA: TGTGCCAGCAGCGCCGGGACAGGGGCCTACAATGAGCAGTTCTTC. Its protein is CASSAGTGAYNEQFF.

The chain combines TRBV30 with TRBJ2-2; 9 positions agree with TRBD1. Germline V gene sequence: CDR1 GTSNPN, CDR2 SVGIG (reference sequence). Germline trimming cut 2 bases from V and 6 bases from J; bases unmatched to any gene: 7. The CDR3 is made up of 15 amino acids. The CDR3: CAWSTGQGSPGELFF. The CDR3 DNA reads TGTGCCTGGAGTACGGGACAGGGTTCGCCCGGGGAGCTGTTTTTT. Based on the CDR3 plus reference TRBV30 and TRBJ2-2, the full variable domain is SQTIHQWPATLVQPVGSPLSLECTVEGTSNPNLYWYRQAAGRGLQLLFYSVGIGQISSEVPQNLSASRPQDRQFILSSKKLLLSDSGFYLCAWSTGQGSPGELFFGEGSRLTVL.

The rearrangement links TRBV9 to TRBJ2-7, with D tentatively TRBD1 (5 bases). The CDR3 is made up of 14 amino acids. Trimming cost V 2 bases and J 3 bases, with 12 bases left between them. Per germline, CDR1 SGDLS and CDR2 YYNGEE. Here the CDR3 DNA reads TGTGCCAGCAGCGTGGGCAGGGTAGGCTACGAGCAGTACTTC. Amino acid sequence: CASSVGRVGYEQYF.

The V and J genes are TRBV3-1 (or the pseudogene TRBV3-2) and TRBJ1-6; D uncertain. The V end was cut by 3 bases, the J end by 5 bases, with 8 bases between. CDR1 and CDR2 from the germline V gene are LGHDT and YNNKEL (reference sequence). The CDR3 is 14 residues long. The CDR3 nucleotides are TGTGCCAGCAGCCACGGGAACCATAATTCACCCCTCCACTTT. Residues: CASSHGNHNSPLHF.

The CDR3 region is CASRGSADTQYF. CDR3 nucleotides: TGTGCCAGCCGCGGGTCGGCAGATACGCAGTATTTT. J is TRBJ2-3 and V is TRBV11-1; a weak D match, TRBD2 (5 bases). The CDR3 totals 12 residues. The germline V gene has CDR1 SGHAT and CDR2 FQDESV (reference sequence). V lost 8 bases and J lost 4, with 10 bases in between.

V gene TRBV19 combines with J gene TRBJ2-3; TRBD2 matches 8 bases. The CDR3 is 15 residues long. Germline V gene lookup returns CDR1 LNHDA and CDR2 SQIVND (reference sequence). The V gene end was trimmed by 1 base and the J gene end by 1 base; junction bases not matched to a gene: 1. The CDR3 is CASSIGSGGTDTQYF. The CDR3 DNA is TGTGCCAGTAGTATAGGTAGCGGGGGCACAGATACGCAGTATTTT.

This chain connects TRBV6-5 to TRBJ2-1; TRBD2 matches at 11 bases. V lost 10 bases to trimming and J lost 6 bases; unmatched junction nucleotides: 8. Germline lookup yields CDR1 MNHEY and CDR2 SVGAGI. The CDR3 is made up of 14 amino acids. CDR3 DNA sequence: TGTGCCACCTTTAGCGGGGGGGCCATCAATGAGCAGTTCTTC. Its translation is CATFSGGAINEQFF.

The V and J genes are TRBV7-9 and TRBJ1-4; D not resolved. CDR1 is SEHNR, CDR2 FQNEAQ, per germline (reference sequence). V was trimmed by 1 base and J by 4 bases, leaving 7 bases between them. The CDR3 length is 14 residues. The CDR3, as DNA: TGTGCCAGCAGCTTAGAAGAGTTTAATGAAAAACTGTTTTTT. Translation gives CASSLEEFNEKLFF.

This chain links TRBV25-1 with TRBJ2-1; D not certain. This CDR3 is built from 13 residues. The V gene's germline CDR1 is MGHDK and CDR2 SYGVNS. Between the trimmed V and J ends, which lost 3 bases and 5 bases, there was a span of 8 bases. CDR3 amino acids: CASSDRRDNEQFF. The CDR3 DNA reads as TGTGCCAGCAGTGACAGGCGAGACAATGAGCAGTTCTTC.

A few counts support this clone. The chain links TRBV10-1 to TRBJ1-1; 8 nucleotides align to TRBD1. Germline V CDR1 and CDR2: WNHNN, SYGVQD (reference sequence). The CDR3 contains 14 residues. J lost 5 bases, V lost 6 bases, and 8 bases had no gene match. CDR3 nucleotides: TGCGCCAGCAGATCAGGGGGCGCTGGGACTGAAGCTTTCTTT. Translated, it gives CASRSGGAGTEAFF.

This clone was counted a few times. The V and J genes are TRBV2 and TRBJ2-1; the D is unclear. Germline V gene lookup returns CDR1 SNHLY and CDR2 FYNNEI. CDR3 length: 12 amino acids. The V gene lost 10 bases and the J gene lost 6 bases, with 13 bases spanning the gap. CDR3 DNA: TGTGCCACCACATCTACGGGCAATGAGCAGTTCTTC. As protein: CATTSTGNEQFF.

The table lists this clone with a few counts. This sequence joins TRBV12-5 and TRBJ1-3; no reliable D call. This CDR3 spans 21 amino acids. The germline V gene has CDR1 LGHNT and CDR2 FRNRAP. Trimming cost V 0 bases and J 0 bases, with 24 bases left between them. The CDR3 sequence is CASGLVPRGVSRPSSGNTIYF. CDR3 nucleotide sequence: TGTGCTAGTGGTTTGGTACCACGAGGAGTCTCCCGGCCTTCCTCTGGAAACACCATATATTTT.

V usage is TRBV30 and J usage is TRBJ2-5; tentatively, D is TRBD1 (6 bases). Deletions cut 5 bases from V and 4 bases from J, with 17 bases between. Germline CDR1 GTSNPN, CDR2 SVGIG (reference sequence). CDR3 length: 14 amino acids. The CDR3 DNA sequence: TGTGCCTGGCTGTCGTTCGACAGGCCAGAGACCCAGTACTTC. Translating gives CAWLSFDRPETQYF.

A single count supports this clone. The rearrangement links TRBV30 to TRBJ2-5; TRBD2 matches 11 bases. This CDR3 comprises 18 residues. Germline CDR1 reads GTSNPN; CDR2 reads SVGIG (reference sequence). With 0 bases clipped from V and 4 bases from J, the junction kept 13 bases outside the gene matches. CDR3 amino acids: CAWSVRGSGGATIETQYF. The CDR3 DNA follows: TGTGCCTGGAGTGTACGGGGTAGCGGGGGGGCTACGATAGAGACCCAGTACTTC.

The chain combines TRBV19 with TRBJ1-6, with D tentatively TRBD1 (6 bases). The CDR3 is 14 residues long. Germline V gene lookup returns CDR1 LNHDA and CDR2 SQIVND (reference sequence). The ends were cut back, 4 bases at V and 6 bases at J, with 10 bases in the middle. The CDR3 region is CASSTGVGNSPLHF. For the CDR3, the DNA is TGTGCCAGTAGTACAGGGGTCGGTAATTCACCCCTCCACTTT.

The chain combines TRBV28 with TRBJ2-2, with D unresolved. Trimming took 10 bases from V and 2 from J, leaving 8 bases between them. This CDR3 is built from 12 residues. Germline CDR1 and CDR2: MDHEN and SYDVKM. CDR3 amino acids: CAIPTNTGELFF. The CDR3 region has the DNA TGTGCCATCCCCACAAACACCGGGGAGCTGTTTTTT. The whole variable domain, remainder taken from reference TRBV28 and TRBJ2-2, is DVKVTQSSRYLVKRTGEKVFLECVQDMDHENMFWYRQDPGLGLRLIYFSYDVKMKEKGDIPEGYSVSREKKERFSLILESASTNQTSMYLCAIPTNTGELFFGEGSRLTVL.

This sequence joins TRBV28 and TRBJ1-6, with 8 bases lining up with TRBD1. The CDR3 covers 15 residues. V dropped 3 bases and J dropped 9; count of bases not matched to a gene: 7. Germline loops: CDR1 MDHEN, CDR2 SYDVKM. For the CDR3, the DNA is TGTGCCAGCAGTTTTTGGACAGGGCTCGGTTCACCCCTCCACTTT. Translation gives CASSFWTGLGSPLHF.